This T cell receptor beta chain originates from a study of T cells in Graves' hyperthyroidism and ophthalmopathy. Comments on this clonotype: What it recognizes is unknown.

Findings of the study overall: In validation, the model predicted ophthalmopathy. These predictions came a median approximately six months before onset. Using 13 V-J features, a model discriminated ophthalmopathy from stable hyperthyroidism.

If no ophthalmopathy progression occurred within 18 months, Graves' hyperthyroidism was stable. Patients were aged 18 to 65, had disease duration under 2 months, and had newly diagnosed hyperthyroidism. Trimming cost V 10 bases and J 7 bases, with 25 bases left between them. The CDR3 extends over 16 amino acids. Germline V gene data show CDR1 as ENHRY and CDR2 as SYGVKD. RNA transcripts served as the template for amplifying TCR beta CDR3 regions. TCR CDR3 regions were first amplified by RT-PCR with HTBI primers. TCRdb reprocessed the multiplex PCR reads with MiXCR, giving one entry per CDR3 protein. The sample consists of around 720,000 distinct CDR3 sequences, just over 35% of them appearing once.

This TCR was recovered from a woman between 35 and 50 years old with Graves' hyperthyroidism. Sequenced sample: blood. The V call is TRBV10-3, the J call TRBJ2-2; possibly TRBD2 for D (6 bases). The CDR3 region is CASRPFSGVVDGELFF. The CDR3 DNA reads TGTGCCAGTAGGCCGTTTTCGGGAGTAGTTGACGGGGAGCTGTTTTTT.